This T cell receptor beta chain was captured by sequencing in a study of blood T cell repertoires in COVID-19. Authors' analysis steps: Reference gene primer amplification in the assay estimated nucleated cell counts. Only in-frame clones appear in the TCRdb table, and some are missing; sequencing was by immunoSEQ multiplex PCR. D and trimming were read from the DNA, whereas the V and J calls and clone size are those reported in that table. This table has 150,000 to 200,000 clones, approximately 89% appearing once. Participants were aged about 18 to 90 years, lived in 20 to 30 US areas, and enrolled virtually. Recovered status in Cohort 3 required two negative PCRs, clearance, or symptom resolution. From germline, CDR1 is LGHDT and CDR2 YNNKEL (reference sequence). The CDR3 totals 15 residues. Germline trimming cut 4 bases from V and 5 bases from J; bases unmatched to any gene: 5.

What was sequenced was PBMCs or T cells enriched from blood (not recorded which). The clonotype originates from a man aged 40-55 years who had recovered from COVID-19. The rearrangement uses TRBV3-1 (or the pseudogene TRBV3-2) and TRBJ2-1, with 10 nucleotides matching TRBD2. CDR3 DNA: TGTGCCAGCAGCCCATGGACTAGCGGAAACAATGAGCAGTTCTTC. Protein product: CASSPWTSGNNEQFF.